A selection of T cell receptor beta chains follows, all from one sample in a study of T cell responses to AZD1222 COVID-19 vaccine. Libraries were prepared by immunoSEQ multiplex PCR; TCRdb keeps only in-frame clonotypes and omits some of them. The profile shows 75,000 to 90,000 clones, 70% to 85% of them singletons. Sequencing was performed on peripheral blood, taken on day 0 of AZD1222 vaccination. These receptors came from an adult in good health. Both conserved end residues are part of each CDR3. A D gene is named only where the DNA matches it firmly. For some rows the clone size is stated as once, few or many, or as a class when expanded; others skip it.

j_gene: TRBJ1-3
abundance: NA
d_gene: TRBD1
v_gene: TRBV7-9
len: 17
CDR3nt: TGTGCCAGCAGCCGGGGAACAGGGGGTTACTCTGGAAACACCATATATTTT
CDR3aa: CASSRGTGGYSGNTIYF

j_gene: TRBJ2-1
abundance: NA
d_gene: NA
v_gene: TRBV5-4
len: 15
CDR3nt: TGTGCCAGCAGCTTGCCCAGCGGAGACTACAATGAGCAGTTCTTC
CDR3aa: CASSLPSGDYNEQFF

j_gene: TRBJ1-2
abundance: NA
d_gene: TRBD1
v_gene: TRBV27
len: 15
CDR3nt: TGTGCCAGCAGGGAGGGGCTAGGCAGGGGGGGAGGCTACACCTTC
CDR3aa: CASREGLGRGGGYTF

j_gene: TRBJ1-5
abundance: NA
d_gene: NA
v_gene: TRBV29-1
len: 12
CDR3nt: TGCAGCGTTGGGGCAGAGGGTCAGCCCCAGCATTTT
CDR3aa: CSVGAEGQPQHF

j_gene: TRBJ2-5
abundance: NA
d_gene: NA
v_gene: TRBV7-2
len: 14
CDR3nt: TGTGCCAGCAGCTTAGCGGGGTACCAAGAGACCCAGTACTTC
CDR3aa: CASSLAGYQETQYF

j_gene: TRBJ1-2
abundance: once
d_gene: NA
v_gene: TRBV19
len: 17
CDR3nt: TGTGCCAGTAGTACCCCTGCTCTGGAGCAGGTTAATTATGGCTACACCTTC
CDR3aa: CASSTPALEQVNYGYTF

j_gene: TRBJ1-1
abundance: NA
d_gene: TRBD1
v_gene: TRBV11-1
len: 14
CDR3nt: TGTGCCAGCGCCCTGGACAGGGGGGACACTGAAGCTTTCTTT
CDR3aa: CASALDRGDTEAFF

j_gene: TRBJ2-2
abundance: NA
d_gene: TRBD2
v_gene: TRBV27
len: 14
CDR3nt: TGTGCCACCAGAAGCGGGGGACGGACCGGGGAGCTGTTTTTT
CDR3aa: CATRSGGRTGELFF

j_gene: TRBJ1-5
abundance: NA
d_gene: NA
v_gene: TRBV5-6
len: 17
CDR3nt: TGTGCCAGCAGTTCTTATACAGGGACTAAAAGCAATCAGCCCCAGCATTTT
CDR3aa: CASSSYTGTKSNQPQHF

j_gene: TRBJ2-5
abundance: NA
d_gene: TRBD2
v_gene: TRBV6-1
len: 19
CDR3nt: TGTGCCAGCAGTGAAAGGGCCAAGGTGGCGGGAGGGCCGAGGGAGACCCAGTACTTC
CDR3aa: CASSERAKVAGGPRETQYF

j_gene: TRBJ2-7
abundance: NA
d_gene: NA
v_gene: TRBV6-5
len: 15
CDR3nt: TGTGCCAGCAGTCGGGGCTACAGCGCAGCCTACGAGCAGTACTTC
CDR3aa: CASSRGYSAAYEQYF

j_gene: TRBJ2-1
abundance: NA
d_gene: NA
v_gene: TRBV27
len: 15
CDR3nt: TGTGCCAGCAGTTTAGAGGCGGGGTTTGGCAATGAGCAGTTCTTC
CDR3aa: CASSLEAGFGNEQFF

j_gene: TRBJ2-7
abundance: NA
d_gene: NA
v_gene: TRBV27
len: 14
CDR3nt: TGTGCCAGCAGTCCCCAGGCGGGCGGTGACGAGCAGTACTTC
CDR3aa: CASSPQAGGDEQYF

j_gene: TRBJ2-7
abundance: NA
d_gene: NA
v_gene: TRBV7-2
len: 15
CDR3nt: TGTGCCAGCAGCATCGGGCGCCCGGGCTCCTACGAGCAGTACTTC
CDR3aa: CASSIGRPGSYEQYF

j_gene: TRBJ1-5
abundance: NA
d_gene: NA
v_gene: TRBV28
len: 14
CDR3nt: TGTGCCAGCACCAGGGGCGGGAGCAATCAGCCCCAGCATTTT
CDR3aa: CASTRGGSNQPQHF

j_gene: TRBJ2-7
abundance: NA
d_gene: TRBD2
v_gene: TRBV4-3
len: 15
CDR3nt: TGCGCCAGCAGCCAAGATACTAGCGGGGCTGGCGAGCAGTACTTC
CDR3aa: CASSQDTSGAGEQYF

j_gene: TRBJ2-2
abundance: NA
d_gene: NA
v_gene: TRBV11-2
len: 12
CDR3nt: TGTGCCAGCCCTGGGTTATCCGGGGAGCTGTTTTTT
CDR3aa: CASPGLSGELFF

j_gene: TRBJ1-5
abundance: NA
d_gene: NA
v_gene: TRBV7-8
len: 13
CDR3nt: TGTGCCACTGGGAGGAATAGCAATCAGCCCCAGCATTTT
CDR3aa: CATGRNSNQPQHF

j_gene: TRBJ2-1
abundance: NA
d_gene: TRBD2
v_gene: TRBV18
len: 15
CDR3nt: TGTGCCAGCTCACCAGGACTAGCGGGAGACAATGAGCAGTTCTTC
CDR3aa: CASSPGLAGDNEQFF

j_gene: TRBJ1-1
abundance: NA
d_gene: NA
v_gene: TRBV21-1
len: 14
CDR3nt: TGTGCCAGCATGAAAAGGGCCCTTACGACTGAAGCTTTCTTT
CDR3aa: CASMKRALTTEAFF

j_gene: TRBJ2-7
abundance: NA
d_gene: TRBD2
v_gene: TRBV27
len: 15
CDR3nt: TGTGCCAGCATTGGGCTAGCGGGAGGGGACTACGAGCAGTACTTC
CDR3aa: CASIGLAGGDYEQYF

j_gene: TRBJ1-1
abundance: NA
d_gene: TRBD1
v_gene: TRBV4-1
len: 15
CDR3nt: TGCGCCAGCAGCCAGGGACAGGGATTTAGGGCTGAAGCTTTCTTT
CDR3aa: CASSQGQGFRAEAFF

j_gene: TRBJ2-5
abundance: NA
d_gene: NA
v_gene: TRBV14
len: 11
CDR3nt: TGTGCCAGCAGCCCAGGAGAGACCCAGTACTTC
CDR3aa: CASSPGETQYF

j_gene: TRBJ2-1
abundance: NA
d_gene: TRBD2
v_gene: TRBV2
len: 14
CDR3nt: TGTGCCACCCATCCCGGACTAGCGGGAGGGGAGCAGTTCTTC
CDR3aa: CATHPGLAGGEQFF

j_gene: TRBJ2-3
abundance: once
d_gene: NA
v_gene: TRBV6-1
len: 16
CDR3nt: TGTGCCAGCAGTGCCCCTGACAGTTTGCTCACAGATACGCAGTATTTT
CDR3aa: CASSAPDSLLTDTQYF

j_gene: TRBJ2-1
abundance: NA
d_gene: TRBD1
v_gene: TRBV10-2
len: 18
CDR3nt: TGCGCCAGCAGTGGAGGACAGGGGATCCTAAACTCCTACAATGAGCAGTTCTTC
CDR3aa: CASSGGQGILNSYNEQFF

j_gene: TRBJ2-2
abundance: once
d_gene: NA
v_gene: TRBV10-1
len: 17
CDR3nt: TGCGCCAGCAGTGAGTTCGTAACAGGGTCGAACACCGGGGAGCTGTTTTTT
CDR3aa: CASSEFVTGSNTGELFF

j_gene: TRBJ2-7
abundance: NA
d_gene: NA
v_gene: TRBV5-4
len: 14
CDR3nt: TGTGCCAGCAGCCTGGAAGGGCCAGGGCGCGAGCAGTACTTC
CDR3aa: CASSLEGPGREQYF

j_gene: TRBJ1-1
abundance: NA
d_gene: NA
v_gene: TRBV27
len: 13
CDR3nt: TGTGCCAGCAGTTTAAAGAGGAACACTGAAGCTTTCTTT
CDR3aa: CASSLKRNTEAFF

j_gene: TRBJ1-2
abundance: NA
d_gene: NA
v_gene: TRBV29-1
len: 13
CDR3nt: TGCAGCGTAGAAAGGGAGAGGTTTCGAGGCTACACCTTC
CDR3aa: CSVERERFRGYTF

j_gene: TRBJ1-5
abundance: NA
d_gene: NA
v_gene: TRBV18
len: 16
CDR3nt: TGTGCCAGCTCACCGTCGCGGACAGCGAACAATCAGCCCCAGCATTTT
CDR3aa: CASSPSRTANNQPQHF

j_gene: TRBJ1-2
abundance: NA
d_gene: NA
v_gene: TRBV2
len: 15
CDR3nt: TGTGCCAGCTTAGGGTACTCGGGACAAAACTATGGCTACACCTTC
CDR3aa: CASLGYSGQNYGYTF

j_gene: TRBJ2-1
abundance: NA
d_gene: NA
v_gene: TRBV9
len: 16
CDR3nt: TGTGCCAGCAGCGTTGTGGGCGGCCGACTATTCAATGAGCAGTTCTTC
CDR3aa: CASSVVGGRLFNEQFF

j_gene: TRBJ1-1
abundance: NA
d_gene: NA
v_gene: TRBV3-1/TRBV3-2
len: 14
CDR3nt: TGTGCCAGCAGCCTAGGACACTCGAACACTGAAGCTTTCTTT
CDR3aa: CASSLGHSNTEAFF

j_gene: TRBJ1-1
abundance: NA
d_gene: TRBD1
v_gene: TRBV29-1
len: 14
CDR3nt: TGCAGCGTTCGAAGTGAGACAGGGAGCACTGAAGCTTTCTTT
CDR3aa: CSVRSETGSTEAFF

j_gene: TRBJ2-5
abundance: NA
d_gene: NA
v_gene: TRBV6-1
len: 13
CDR3nt: TGTGCCAGCAGTGCTAGAGGGGAAGAGACCCAGTACTTC
CDR3aa: CASSARGEETQYF

j_gene: TRBJ1-2
abundance: NA
d_gene: NA
v_gene: TRBV3-1/TRBV3-2
len: 14
CDR3nt: TGTGCCAGCAGCCAAGATGCAGGGAGGTATGGCTACACCTTC
CDR3aa: CASSQDAGRYGYTF

j_gene: TRBJ2-1
abundance: NA
d_gene: NA
v_gene: TRBV4-1
len: 15
CDR3nt: TGCGCCAGCAGCCCCTCAAAGACTAGTTCCCATGAGCAGTTCTTC
CDR3aa: CASSPSKTSSHEQFF

j_gene: TRBJ2-5
abundance: NA
d_gene: TRBD1
v_gene: TRBV7-2
len: 14
CDR3nt: TGTGCCAGCAGCTCCCCCCGACAGGGAGAGACCCAGTACTTC
CDR3aa: CASSSPRQGETQYF

j_gene: TRBJ2-1
abundance: NA
d_gene: NA
v_gene: TRBV5-4
len: 16
CDR3nt: TGTGCCAGCAGCAGAGCGGCGGGACCCTCCTACAATGAGCAGTTCTTC
CDR3aa: CASSRAAGPSYNEQFF

j_gene: TRBJ2-6
abundance: NA
d_gene: TRBD2
v_gene: TRBV6-2/TRBV6-3
len: 20
CDR3nt: TGTGCCAGCAGTCTGTCGAGCGGGAGGGACTTCAGCTCTGGGGCCAACGTCCTGACTTTC
CDR3aa: CASSLSSGRDFSSGANVLTF

j_gene: TRBJ2-1
abundance: NA
d_gene: NA
v_gene: TRBV11-2
len: 12
CDR3nt: TGTGCCAGCAGCTTAGATGTGGTAGAGCAGTTCTTC
CDR3aa: CASSLDVVEQFF

j_gene: TRBJ1-1
abundance: NA
d_gene: NA
v_gene: TRBV20-1
len: 11
CDR3nt: TGCAGTGCTGCCTGGAACACTGAAGCTTTCTTT
CDR3aa: CSAAWNTEAFF

j_gene: TRBJ1-2
abundance: few
d_gene: NA
v_gene: TRBV28
len: 13
CDR3nt: TGTGCCAGCAGTTTAGGGCAGGGTTATGGCTACACCTTC
CDR3aa: CASSLGQGYGYTF

j_gene: TRBJ1-4
abundance: once
d_gene: TRBD1
v_gene: TRBV15
len: 14
CDR3nt: TGTGCCACCAGCAGGACAGGGGCGGGAGAAAAACTGTTTTTT
CDR3aa: CATSRTGAGEKLFF

j_gene: TRBJ1-4
abundance: NA
d_gene: TRBD1
v_gene: TRBV7-9
len: 15
CDR3nt: TGTGCCAGCAGCCCCGGACAGGGTGGCAGGGAAAAACTGTTTTTT
CDR3aa: CASSPGQGGREKLFF

j_gene: TRBJ1-1
abundance: NA
d_gene: NA
v_gene: TRBV7-2
len: 13
CDR3nt: TGTGCCAGCAGCTCGGGGACGGTATTTGAAGCTTTCTTT
CDR3aa: CASSSGTVFEAFF

j_gene: TRBJ2-7
abundance: NA
d_gene: TRBD1
v_gene: TRBV2
len: 14
CDR3nt: TGTGCCAGCAGACCGGGACAGGACACCTACGAGCAGTACTTC
CDR3aa: CASRPGQDTYEQYF

j_gene: TRBJ2-2
abundance: NA
d_gene: TRBD2
v_gene: TRBV19
len: 15
CDR3nt: TGTGCCAGTAGTATTTTAGCGGGAGACACCGGGGAGCTGTTTTTT
CDR3aa: CASSILAGDTGELFF

j_gene: TRBJ1-4
abundance: NA
d_gene: NA
v_gene: TRBV12-5
len: 16
CDR3nt: TGTGCTAGTGGTTTGGTGTTGCAGTTTCCTAATGAAAAACTGTTTTTT
CDR3aa: CASGLVLQFPNEKLFF

j_gene: TRBJ1-4
abundance: few
d_gene: NA
v_gene: TRBV29-1
len: 13
CDR3nt: TGCAGCGTTGAACCAGTCCAGAATGAAAAACTGTTTTTT
CDR3aa: CSVEPVQNEKLFF

j_gene: TRBJ1-1
abundance: NA
d_gene: NA
v_gene: TRBV28
len: 12
CDR3nt: TGTGCCAGCAGGCAGCTAAACACTGAAGCTTTCTTT
CDR3aa: CASRQLNTEAFF

j_gene: TRBJ2-3
abundance: NA
d_gene: TRBD2
v_gene: TRBV5-4
len: 14
CDR3nt: TGTGCCAGCAGCTTGGAACTAGCGGGAGATACGCAGTATTTT
CDR3aa: CASSLELAGDTQYF

j_gene: TRBJ2-1
abundance: NA
d_gene: TRBD2
v_gene: TRBV5-4
len: 16
CDR3nt: TGTGCCAGCAGCACCTTAGCGGGAGTGAGCTACAATGAGCAGTTCTTC
CDR3aa: CASSTLAGVSYNEQFF

j_gene: TRBJ1-3
abundance: NA
d_gene: NA
v_gene: TRBV5-4
len: 17
CDR3nt: TGTGCCAGCAGCCCGGACCCTCCTGGGAACTCTGGAAACACCATATATTTT
CDR3aa: CASSPDPPGNSGNTIYF

j_gene: TRBJ2-7
abundance: many
d_gene: NA
v_gene: TRBV7-9
len: 13
CDR3nt: TGTGCCAGCAGCTTAGCGGGAGTTTACGAGCAGTACTTC
CDR3aa: CASSLAGVYEQYF

j_gene: TRBJ2-5
abundance: NA
d_gene: TRBD1
v_gene: TRBV5-1
len: 13
CDR3nt: TGCGCCAGCCAACAGGGGGACCAAGAGACCCAGTACTTC
CDR3aa: CASQQGDQETQYF

j_gene: TRBJ2-7
abundance: NA
d_gene: NA
v_gene: TRBV20-1
len: 13
CDR3nt: TGCAGTGCTAGTATGCTGGGTTTGTACGAGCAGTACTTC
CDR3aa: CSASMLGLYEQYF